This TCR beta chain comes out of a study of PD-1 blockade in classical Hodgkin lymphoma. Profiled with immunoSEQ multiplex PCR; TCRdb holds only in-frame clones, not every one. The top ten hold about 9.2% of the sample, which has some 150,000 clones, just under 80% seen once. All patients experienced relapse after autologous stem cell transplantation, and brentuximab vedotin exposure was variable. The CDR3 extends over 11 amino acids. CDR1 and CDR2 (germline): LNHDA, SQIVND (reference sequence). Trimming removed 4 bases at V and 7 bases at J, with 8 bases between. The chain uses TRBV19 and TRBJ2-7, with D perhaps TRBD1 (6 bases). This material consisted of peripheral blood mononuclear cells (PBMCs), taken before the second cycle of nivolumab. This receptor was identified in a human donor with classical Hodgkin lymphoma. CDR3 amino acids: CASSTGVEQYF. The CDR3 bases are TGTGCCAGTAGTACAGGGGTAGAGCAGTACTTC.